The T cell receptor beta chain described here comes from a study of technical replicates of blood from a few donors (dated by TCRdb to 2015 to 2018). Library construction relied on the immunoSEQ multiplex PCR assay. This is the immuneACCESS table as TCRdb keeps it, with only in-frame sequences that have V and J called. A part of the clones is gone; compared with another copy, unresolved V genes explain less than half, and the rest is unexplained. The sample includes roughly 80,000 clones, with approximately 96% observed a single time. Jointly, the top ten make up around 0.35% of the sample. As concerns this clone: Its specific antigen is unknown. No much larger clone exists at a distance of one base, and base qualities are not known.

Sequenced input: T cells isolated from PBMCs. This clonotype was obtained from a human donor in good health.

The DNA sequence follows: TGCGCCAGCAGCCAAGAAGGGGGCCGATATAGCAATCAGCCCCAGCATTTT. The translation is CASSQEGGRYSNQPQHF. Rearrangement joined TRBV4-1 to TRBJ1-5, with TRBD1 matching 7 junction bases. The CDR3 contains 17 residues, cysteine and phenylalanine counted. Left in the record is the CDR3 DNA by itself, 51 bases read in frame from the first base. In the germline V gene, CDR1 corresponds to MGHRA and CDR2 to YSYEKL. Germline trimming amounts to 0 bases on V and 0 bases on J, with 5 as the count of junction bases outside the gene matches.